What follows are 21 T cell receptor beta chains derived from one specimen sequenced in a study of long-term antiretroviral therapy in people with HIV. Running of the v3.0 immunoSEQ assay took place at survey level. Measured with immunoSEQ multiplex PCR; TCRdb has only the in-frame clones, and not every one. In the table there are some 28,000 clones, around 82% of which are singletons. The sequenced sample was unsorted PBMCs, obtained 3 years after starting antiretroviral therapy. The receptors stem from a man aged 35 to 55 with HIV.

This chain joins TRBV7-6 and TRBJ2-7, with TRBD2 identical over 7 bases. Per the germline V gene, CDR1 is SGHVS and CDR2 is FNYEAQ. V dropped 0 bases and J dropped 7; count of bases not matched to a gene: 3. This CDR3 is built from 13 residues. CDR3 region: CASSLAGEGEQYF. The CDR3 DNA reads as TGTGCCAGCAGCTTAGCGGGGGAGGGGGAGCAGTACTTC.

This sequence joins TRBV18 and TRBJ1-1, with 10 bases identical to TRBD1. CDR3 size: 16 residues. The V gene end was trimmed by 1 base and the J gene end by 5 bases; junction bases not matched to a gene: 7. Germline V gives CDR1 KGHSH, CDR2 LQKENI. CDR3 sequence: CASSPQSTGGLTEAFF. Written as DNA, the CDR3 is TGTGCCAGCTCACCACAGTCGACAGGGGGCTTGACTGAAGCTTTCTTT.

This chain links TRBV5-4 with TRBJ2-5; D ambiguous. The V end was cut by 1 base, the J end by 4 bases, with 8 bases between. Germline CDR1 reads SGHNT; CDR2 reads YYREEE (reference sequence). The CDR3 has 13 amino acids. As DNA, the CDR3 is TGTGCCAGCAGCTTGAAGGGCGGAGAGACCCAGTACTTC. Its protein product is CASSLKGGETQYF.

The CDR3 loop is CASTSWNYGYTF. As DNA, the CDR3 is TGTGCCAGTACCTCCTGGAACTATGGCTACACCTTC. The V gene is TRBV19, the J gene TRBJ1-2, with D unclear. There are 12 residues in the CDR3. Between the trimmed V and J ends, which lost 7 bases and 2 bases, there was a span of 8 bases. Looked up from germline, CDR1 is LNHDA and CDR2 is SQIVND (reference sequence).

This clone was counted only a few times. This sequence joins TRBV11-2 and TRBJ2-3; 9 nucleotides agree with TRBD1. Looked up from germline, CDR1 is SGHAT and CDR2 is FQNNGV. CDR3 size: 17 residues. Losses at the gene ends were 1 base for V and 6 bases for J; bases not matched to a gene: 11. CDR3 nucleotides: TGTGCCAGCAGCTTAGTAGGAACAGGGGGCAATTGGGATACGCAGTATTTT. It specifies CASSLVGTGGNWDTQYF.

The rearrangement uses TRBV29-1 and TRBJ1-2; no firm D call. Germline CDR1 is SQVTM and CDR2 is ANQGSEA. The length of the CDR3 is 12 residues. V was shortened by 5 bases and J by 8 bases, with 15 bases between the two germline ends. Here the CDR3 reads CSVLGPSGGYTF. As DNA, the CDR3 is TGCAGCGTTCTTGGACCCAGCGGGGGCTACACCTTC.

The gene calls are TRBV10-3 and TRBJ1-3; D gene uncertain. This CDR3 comprises 15 residues. From germline, CDR1 is ENHRY and CDR2 SYGVKD. V was shortened by 10 bases and J by 4 bases, with 20 bases between the two germline ends. The CDR3 coding sequence is TGTGCCACCGAGGTCCGGGAGATTTTCGGAAACACCATATATTTT. This translates into CATEVREIFGNTIYF.

The chain joins TRBV27 to TRBJ2-7, with 7 positions matching TRBD1. The CDR3 extends over 15 amino acids. V gave up 0 bases and J gave up 2 bases; unmatched junction bases: 4. The V gene's germline CDR1 is MNHEY and CDR2 SMNVEV (reference sequence). CDR3 sequence: CASSLSTGTTYEQYF. The CDR3 coding sequence is TGTGCCAGCAGTTTATCGACAGGGACCACCTACGAGCAGTACTTC.

V is TRBV6-5 and J is TRBJ1-2; 8 positions agree with TRBD1. The CDR3 spans 14 residues. Per germline, CDR1 MNHEY and CDR2 SVGAGI. With 6 bases clipped from V and 4 bases from J, the junction kept 7 bases outside the gene matches. This CDR3 is CASRQGAGGYGYTF. The CDR3 nucleotides are TGTGCCAGCAGGCAGGGGGCAGGAGGCTATGGCTACACCTTC.

A single count supports this clone. Here the CDR3 reads CASSAGQDWRTGELFF. The DNA for the CDR3 is TGCGCCAGCAGCGCCGGACAGGATTGGAGAACCGGGGAGCTGTTTTTT. This chain connects TRBV5-1 to TRBJ2-2; 7 positions agree with TRBD1. The V gene's germline CDR1 is SGHRS and CDR2 YFSETQ. The V and J ends lost 4 bases and 5 bases, in that order; junction bases with no gene match: 11. The CDR3 has 16 amino acids.

The gene calls are TRBV28 and TRBJ2-2; weak D call: TRBD2 (5 bases). This CDR3 contains 14 residues. The V and J ends lost 7 bases and 7 bases respectively, with 16 bases between them. CDR1 and CDR2 (germline): MDHEN, SYDVKM. DNA for the CDR3: TGTGCCAGCATAAAAGGCCTAGCTGGCGGGGAGCTGTTTTTT. It is translated as CASIKGLAGGELFF.

This chain connects TRBV6-6 to TRBJ2-7; 7 nucleotides align to TRBD2. The CDR3 runs 14 residues. Germline trimming cut 6 bases from V and 1 base from J; bases unmatched to any gene: 6. Germline V gives CDR1 MNHNY, CDR2 SVGAGI (reference sequence). The CDR3 coding sequence is TGTGCCAGCAGCGACGGACTAGATTCCTACGAGCAGTACTTC. Its protein is CASSDGLDSYEQYF.

The chain uses TRBV6-1 and TRBJ2-2; the match to TRBD2 covers 7 bases. Losses at the gene ends were 6 bases for V and 13 bases for J; bases not matched to a gene: 11. This CDR3 is built from 13 residues. The germline V gene encodes CDR1 MNHNS and CDR2 SASEGT. In DNA form, the CDR3 reads TGTGCCAGCAGGAAACTAGCGCCGGGAGGGCTGTTTTTT. Its protein is CASRKLAPGGLFF.

V gene TRBV19 combines with J gene TRBJ2-1; 8 positions agree with TRBD2. CDR1 and CDR2 from the germline V gene are LNHDA and SQIVND (reference sequence). V dropped 3 bases and J dropped 1; count of bases not matched to a gene: 5. This CDR3 has 16 residues. CDR3 bases: TGTGCCAGTAGTATTTCGAGCGGGGGATCCTACAATGAGCAGTTCTTC. This encodes CASSISSGGSYNEQFF.

The J gene is TRBJ2-1, the V gene TRBV9; 8 nucleotides line up with TRBD1. V gave up 4 bases and J gave up 8 bases; unmatched junction bases: 8. This CDR3 is built from 14 residues. Germline V gives CDR1 SGDLS, CDR2 YYNGEE. For the CDR3, the DNA is TGTGCCAGCAGCTCCACAGGGGGAAGGGATGAGCAGTTCTTC. Protein product: CASSSTGGRDEQFF.

This CDR3 is CASSLQAGGRLGYTF. The CDR3 nucleotides are TGTGCCAGCAGTTTACAGGCAGGGGGTCGCCTCGGCTACACCTTC. V gene TRBV27 combines with J gene TRBJ1-2, with 7 nucleotides matching TRBD1. CDR1 is MNHEY and CDR2 is SMNVEV in the germline V gene (reference sequence). The CDR3 covers 15 residues. V gave up 2 bases and J gave up 8 bases; unmatched junction bases: 11.

The chain has TRBV7-9 and TRBJ1-6, with a possible D match to TRBD1 (6 bases). CDR3 size: 13 residues. Trimming shortened V by 5 bases and J by 7 bases, and 9 bases separated the two germline ends. Germline V lookup: CDR1 SEHNR, CDR2 FQNEAQ (reference sequence). The CDR3 loop reads CASSRGENSPLHF. CDR3 bases: TGTGCCAGCAGCAGGGGGGAGAATTCACCCCTCCACTTT.

V is TRBV10-1 and J is TRBJ2-7; no reliable D call. The V gene lost 3 bases and the J gene lost 4 bases, with 19 bases spanning the gap. CDR3 length: 16 residues. Germline values: CDR1 WNHNN, CDR2 SYGVQD (reference sequence). This chain's CDR3 is CASSDKGGPTRYEQYF. The CDR3, as DNA: TGCGCCAGCAGTGATAAGGGCGGACCGACACGATACGAGCAGTACTTC.

The sample holds a few counts of this clone. This chain connects TRBV6-5 to TRBJ1-1; D possibly corresponds to TRBD1 (5 bases). V shed 0 bases and J shed 0 bases, with 11 bases lying between them. CDR3 size: 16 residues. CDR1 and CDR2 from the germline V gene are MNHEY and SVGAGI. In DNA, the CDR3 is TGTGCCAGCAGTTACTCTAGTGAGGGGTTGAACACTGAAGCTTTCTTT. Translation gives CASSYSSEGLNTEAFF.

The CDR3 is CASRSTNTGELFF. CDR3 coding DNA: TGTGCCAGCAGGTCTACGAACACCGGGGAGCTGTTTTTT. V usage is TRBV6-5 and J usage is TRBJ2-2; no definite D call. Trimming shortened V by 6 bases and J by 0 bases, and 5 bases separated the two germline ends. CDR1 MNHEY and CDR2 SVGAGI come from the germline V gene. The length of the CDR3 is 13 residues.

The V call is TRBV19, the J call TRBJ1-1; D is perhaps TRBD1 (5 bases). Trimming took off 5 bases at V and 2 bases at J, with 9 bases between the two ends. Germline CDR1 and CDR2: LNHDA and SQIVND (reference sequence). The CDR3 spans 13 residues. Here the CDR3 reads CASSWGTNTEAFF. The CDR3 DNA reads as TGTGCCAGTAGTTGGGGGACCAACACTGAAGCTTTCTTT. The entire variable domain, with the rest obtained from reference TRBV19 and TRBJ1-1, is as follows: DGGITQSPKYLFRKEGQNVTLSCEQNLNHDAMYWYRQDPGQGLRLIYYSQIVNDFQKGDIAEGYSVSREKKESFPLTVTSAQKNPTAFYLCASSWGTNTEAFFGQGTRLTVV.